This passage covers 26 T cell receptor beta chains from one sample sequenced in a study of shared clonotypes between healthy human individuals. Generated by immunoSEQ multiplex PCR, the TCRdb table keeps only in-frame clones and is missing some. Of more than 2 million clones listed, more than 90% are singletons. The specimen sequenced was naive CD4+ T cells sorted from blood. Subset meaning: CD45RA+ positively selected. These receptors all come from a young man in good health.

The gene calls are TRBV10-3 and TRBJ2-7; tentative D call: TRBD1 (6 bases). Per germline, CDR1 ENHRY and CDR2 SYGVKD. Trimming cost V 3 bases and J 4 bases, with 19 bases left between them. There are 16 residues in the CDR3. CDR3 nucleotide sequence: TGTGCCATCAGTGAAGCGGATTTAGACAGGACTTACGAGCAGTACTTC. Its protein is CAISEADLDRTYEQYF.

As to this clone: This same CDR3 is encoded by further DNA sequences in the sample. The chain combines TRBV9 with TRBJ2-7, with 11 bases lining up with TRBD2. Trimming took 0 bases from V and 4 from J; bases not matched to a gene: 3. Germline V gene sequence: CDR1 SGDLS, CDR2 YYNGEE. The CDR3 is 15 residues long. CDR3 coding DNA: TGTGCCAGCAGCGTAGCTCCTAGCGGGGGGTACGAGCAGTACTTC. Translating gives CASSVAPSGGYEQYF.

In its sample, this clone was seen once. The rearrangement joins TRBV11-2 to TRBJ2-7; maybe TRBD2 (5 bases). Germline CDR1 and CDR2: SGHAT and FQNNGV. The CDR3 is 14 residues long. V dropped 0 bases and J dropped 2 bases, with 8 bases sitting between them. CDR3 protein: CASSLERGTYEQYF. DNA of the CDR3: TGTGCCAGCAGCTTAGAACGGGGAACCTACGAGCAGTACTTC.

This chain uses TRBV7-6 with TRBJ2-7, with D possibly matching TRBD2 (5 bases). The CDR3 is 14 amino acids. Looked up from germline, CDR1 is SGHVS and CDR2 is FNYEAQ. Trimming removed 0 bases from V and 3 bases from J, with 9 bases in between. The CDR3 region is CASSLAGAFYEQYF. The CDR3 coding sequence is TGTGCCAGCAGCTTAGCGGGAGCCTTCTACGAGCAGTACTTC.

The chain combines TRBV7-2 with TRBJ2-7; either TRBD1 or TRBD2 may fit D (5 bases each). CDR3 length: 13 amino acids. Trimming left V 0 bases short and J 5 bases short, with 8 bases between. Per germline, CDR1 SGHTA and CDR2 FQGNSA. In nucleotides, the CDR3 is TGTGCCAGCAGCTTAGCGAGAGGGGACGAGCAGTACTTC. This translates into CASSLARGDEQYF.

As for this clone: The sample carries other DNA sequences with the same CDR3. This sequence joins TRBV4-1 and TRBJ2-7; TRBD1 matches 11 bases. CDR1 and CDR2 (germline): MGHRA, YSYEKL. The CDR3 sequence is 15 residues long. The V gene end was trimmed by 4 bases and the J gene end by 0 bases; junction bases not matched to a gene: 2. CDR3 bases: TGCGCCAGCAGCCCCGGGACAGGGGGCTCCTACGAGCAGTACTTC. Translation: CASSPGTGGSYEQYF.

The chain uses TRBV27 and TRBJ2-7; D possibly corresponds to TRBD1 (6 bases). CDR1 and CDR2 (germline): MNHEY, SMNVEV (reference sequence). The CDR3 length is 14 residues. The V gene lost 5 bases and the J gene lost 3 bases, with 14 bases spanning the gap. The CDR3 is CASSPRDIGYEQYF. In DNA, the CDR3 is TGTGCCAGCAGTCCACGGGACATAGGCTACGAGCAGTACTTC.

V is TRBV7-2 and J is TRBJ1-2; no clear D. V was trimmed by 4 bases and J by 0 bases, leaving 12 bases between them. CDR1 SGHTA and CDR2 FQGNSA come from the germline V gene. CDR3 length equals 15 residues. This CDR3 is CASSSDLPANYGYTF. Written as DNA, the CDR3 is TGTGCCAGCAGCTCCGACTTGCCCGCTAACTATGGCTACACCTTC.

The chain employs TRBV4-3 and TRBJ1-4; 9 bases are shared with TRBD1. This CDR3 has 16 amino acids. Looked up from germline, CDR1 is LGHNA and CDR2 is YSLEER. V shed 2 bases, J shed 7 bases, and the junction held 8 bases outside the gene matches. CDR3 sequence reads: CASSQNPGTGSEKLFF. Here the CDR3 DNA reads TGCGCCAGCAGCCAAAACCCGGGGACAGGGTCTGAAAAACTGTTTTTT.

With regard to this clone: The identical CDR3 is also encoded by other nucleotide sequences in the sample. The CDR3 DNA sequence: TGCGCCAGCAGCGAGGCCTACGAGCAGTACTTC. Translating it yields CASSEAYEQYF. This chain joins TRBV5-1 and TRBJ2-7; D gene unclear. Germline V gene lookup returns CDR1 SGHRS and CDR2 YFSETQ. There are 11 residues in the CDR3. The ends were cut back, 4 bases at V and 2 bases at J, with 4 bases in the middle.

The chain carries TRBV4-1 and TRBJ2-7, with TRBD2 matching 13 bases. The germline V gene encodes CDR1 MGHRA and CDR2 YSYEKL. This CDR3 region has 15 residues. V was clipped by 8 bases and J by 6 bases; unmatched bases: 10. Here the CDR3 reads CASGIPGLAGSEQYF. Written as DNA, the CDR3 is TGCGCCAGCGGGATCCCGGGACTAGCGGGAAGCGAGCAGTACTTC.

The chain has TRBV10-3 and TRBJ2-7; 9 bases are a match to TRBD1. V was pared by 3 bases and J by 5 bases, with 8 bases of the junction left unmatched. Germline CDR1 is ENHRY and CDR2 is SYGVKD. This CDR3 has 15 residues. CDR3 region: CAISDRPRTGDEQYF. In DNA form, the CDR3 reads TGTGCCATCAGTGACCGACCCCGGACAGGGGACGAGCAGTACTTC.

The V and J genes are TRBV12-5 and TRBJ1-5, with 7 bases aligning to TRBD1. Germline CDR1 reads LGHNT; CDR2 reads FRNRAP. This CDR3 region has 15 residues. V lost 4 bases, J lost 2 bases, and 5 bases stayed unmatched. CDR3 residues: CASGSGTAGNQPQHF. The CDR3 DNA follows: TGTGCTAGTGGTTCCGGGACAGCCGGCAATCAGCCCCAGCATTTT.

The V and J genes are TRBV4-1 and TRBJ2-1; TRBD2 matches 7 bases. With V trimmed by 4 bases and J by 5 bases, 14 bases remained unmatched. The CDR3 is made up of 17 amino acids. Germline CDR1 is MGHRA and CDR2 is YSYEKL. CDR3 DNA sequence: TGCGCCAGCAGCCGGAAAGGGAGGGGAACTCTTGACAATGAGCAGTTCTTC. Translating gives CASSRKGRGTLDNEQFF.

The rearrangement links TRBV29-1 to TRBJ2-1; the match to TRBD2 covers 10 bases. The CDR3 length is 16 residues. J was trimmed by 2 bases and V by 0 bases; bases with no gene match: 4. Germline V gene lookup returns CDR1 SQVTM and CDR2 ANQGSEA. CDR3 nucleotides: TGCAGCGTTGAAGATCCCCTAGCGGGAGCCTACAATGAGCAGTTCTTC. It codes for CSVEDPLAGAYNEQFF.

The J gene is TRBJ2-7, the V gene TRBV19; 10 bases match TRBD1. The CDR3 consists of 14 residues. The V and J ends lost 4 bases and 7 bases, in that order; junction bases with no gene match: 7. Germline V gene data show CDR1 as LNHDA and CDR2 as SQIVND (reference sequence). As DNA, the CDR3 is TGTGCCAGTAGTACCGGGACAGGGGCCCTGGAGCAGTACTTC. Translating gives CASSTGTGALEQYF.

V is TRBV19 and J is TRBJ1-2; the match to TRBD1 covers 8 bases. CDR3 size: 13 residues. V was clipped by 9 bases and J by 2 bases; unmatched bases: 5. Germline V gives CDR1 LNHDA, CDR2 SQIVND (reference sequence). The CDR3 DNA reads TGTGCCAGCAATTACAGGGGGAACTATGGCTACACCTTC. This codes for CASNYRGNYGYTF.

J is TRBJ2-7 and V is TRBV5-1; 9 bases match TRBD1. The V gene's germline CDR1 is SGHRS and CDR2 YFSETQ. Unmatched junction bases numbered 4, after V lost 0 bases and J lost 0 bases. The CDR3 has 16 amino acids. Written as DNA, the CDR3 is TGCGCCAGCAGCTTGGACGGGACAGGGAGCTCCTACGAGCAGTACTTC. Protein sequence: CASSLDGTGSSYEQYF.

The chain is built from TRBV7-2 and TRBJ2-3; TRBD1 is a possible D gene (5 bases). Germline assignment: CDR1 SGHTA and CDR2 FQGNSA. This CDR3 spans 14 amino acids. The V end lost 3 bases, the J end lost 7 bases, and 14 bases lay between the germline ends. The CDR3, as DNA: TGTGCCAGCAGCTTCGGACACCCCCCCAATACGCAGTATTTT. Protein sequence: CASSFGHPPNTQYF.

V gene TRBV7-9 combines with J gene TRBJ2-5, with D hard to call. Germline CDR1 SEHNR, CDR2 FQNEAQ (reference sequence). The V end lost 1 base, the J end lost 7 bases, and 4 bases lay between the germline ends. The CDR3 length is 11 residues. The CDR3 coding sequence is TGTGCCAGCAGCTTAGGGTCGACCCAGTACTTC. This encodes CASSLGSTQYF.

This chain joins TRBV19 and TRBJ2-5; D gene ambiguous. The CDR3 has 13 residues. V gave up 4 bases and J gave up 1 base, with 7 bases separating them. Germline V gives CDR1 LNHDA, CDR2 SQIVND (reference sequence). The DNA of the CDR3 is TGTGCCAGTAGTAGGGAACGCCAAGAGACCCAGTACTTC. This translates into CASSRERQETQYF.

The chain recombines TRBV6-5 with TRBJ1-3; perhaps TRBD1 as D (6 bases). V lost 0 bases to trimming and J lost 0 bases, with 9 bases between them. Germline V gives CDR1 MNHEY, CDR2 SVGAGI. The length of the CDR3 is 16 residues. The CDR3 loop reads CASSYSLGGSGNTIYF. The CDR3 DNA reads TGTGCCAGCAGTTACTCGTTAGGGGGCTCTGGAAACACCATATATTTT.

A note on this clone: The sample contains more than one DNA sequence encoding this CDR3. The genes are TRBV5-1 and TRBJ1-1, with 8 bases fitting TRBD1. J was trimmed by 5 bases and V by 2 bases; bases with no gene match: 5. CDR3 length: 14 residues. Germline lookup yields CDR1 SGHRS and CDR2 YFSETQ. CDR3 loop: CASSLVTGGTEAFF. DNA for the CDR3: TGCGCCAGCAGCTTAGTTACAGGGGGAACTGAAGCTTTCTTT.

This clone was seen only once. The rearrangement links TRBV27 to TRBJ1-2; D not certain. Trimming stripped 2 bases from V and 2 bases from J, with 6 bases between. This CDR3 has 13 residues. Germline V gives CDR1 MNHEY, CDR2 SMNVEV (reference sequence). For the CDR3, the DNA is TGTGCCAGCAGTTTAAACGGGAACTATGGCTACACCTTC. Its translation is CASSLNGNYGYTF.

The chain recombines TRBV6-5 with TRBJ2-7; D call uncertain. CDR1 is MNHEY and CDR2 is SVGAGI in the germline V gene. Trimming pared 5 bases from V and 1 base from J, leaving 9 bases between. CDR3 length equals 13 residues. CDR3 protein: CASSIRASYEQYF. The CDR3 DNA reads TGTGCCAGCAGTATTAGGGCATCCTACGAGCAGTACTTC.

The chain combines TRBV28 with TRBJ1-2; D is undetermined. Trimming removed 7 bases at V and 3 bases at J, with 12 bases between. CDR3 length: 13 amino acids. Germline CDR1 and CDR2: MDHEN and SYDVKM. CDR3 in amino acids: CASISRAYYGYTF. The CDR3 nucleotides read TGTGCCAGCATTTCGCGGGCCTACTATGGCTACACCTTC.